This T cell receptor beta chain was documented in a study of a mutant IDH1 vaccine in newly diagnosed glioma. Study as a whole: Therapy received beforehand was radiotherapy, temozolomide, or both, with most patients given both.

The V end was cut by 3 bases, the J end by 2 bases, with 10 bases between. Germline V CDR1 and CDR2: LNHDA, SQIVND (reference sequence). The CDR3 is made up of 15 amino acids. TCRdb's table, derived via immunoSEQ multiplex PCR, lists solely in-frame clones and lacks some. The repertoire holds around 82,000 clones, with 82% as singletons. Time point of the sample: baseline, week 1 (first vaccination visit). The treatment here: pre-vaccination baseline after standard-of-care therapy. Donor diagnoses consisted of new WHO grade 3 or 4 IDH1-mutant, ATRX-lost astrocytomas. Sequencing was performed on PBMCs, taken from a glioma patient treated with radiotherapy, temozolomide or both. The genes are TRBV19 and TRBJ2-2; D gene unclear. The source is a man aged 35-49 years with glioma. Some clones in this sample may be carry-over from other donors' samples. The CDR3 region has the DNA TGTGCCAGTAGTATGAGCAGGCACAACACCGGGGAGCTGTTTTTT. Protein product: CASSMSRHNTGELFF.